This T cell receptor (beta chain) was sequenced for a study of T cell clusters in autoimmune cytopenias. In germline, CDR1 is SGHAT, CDR2 FQDESV (reference sequence). CDR3 length: 16 residues. TRB amplification used around 260 ng of peripheral blood genomic DNA. TRB was amplified by touch-down multiplex PCR, primer pools A and B combined. TCRdb re-called the multiplex PCR reads and shows each CDR3 protein once, DNA omitted. The table lists about 12,000 distinct CDR3 sequences, with about a quarter in the top ten. This sample also belongs to another study, concerning T cell repertoires in aging, cancer and after chemotherapy. That source notes: Across the chemotherapy interval, each cancer cohort showed higher median generation probability, suggesting thymic rebound.

Sequenced input: peripheral blood. This TCR was recovered from a human donor in good health. The chain uses TRBV11-1 and TRBJ1-6; the TRBD1 assignment by TCRdb is unverifiable without DNA. CDR3 loop: CASSWTGLSRNSPLHF.